Sequencing of this T cell receptor (beta chain) was carried out in a study of CXCR3-negative and CXCR3-positive naive CD8 T cells. Overall study results and limits: TRB CDR3 properties served as the basis for inferring TCR strength, and surface CD5 was comparable between naive subsets. Naive cells positive for CXCR3 carried more hydrophobic TRB CDR3s than CXCR3-negative ones. Naive CXCR3-negative cells resembled naive CXCR3-positive cells in TRBV-TRBJ usage; memory cells differed.

On this clonotype itself: What it binds is not known.

In triplicate, each CD8+ T cell subset was sorted at fewer than 350,000 cells per replicate. Cells classed as naive CD8+ T cells were CD45RO-CCR7+CD27+CD95-. CDR1 SGHDN and CDR2 FVKESK come from the germline V gene. The length of the CDR3 is 18 residues. TRB cDNA was prepared as libraries by UMI-labeled 5' RACE. For each CDR3 protein, TCRdb gives one entry from its re-call of the 5' RACE reads, without DNA. The sample totals about 60,000 distinct CDR3 sequences. This clonotype originated in a human donor in good health. Some clones in this sample may be carry-over from other donors' samples. Sequencing used naive CXCR3+ CD8+ T cells from blood. The subset is: CD45RO-CCR7+CD27+CD95- naive CD8+ T cells expressing CXCR3 (TNR3+). The chain carries TRBV14 and TRBJ2-6; the TRBD1 assignment by TCRdb is unverifiable without DNA. The CDR3 is CASSQGSTGLSGANVLTF.